The rows below give T cell receptor beta chains drawn from one sample of a study of blood T cells in healthy people across ages. TCRdb itself ran the 5' RACE reads through MiXCR, one entry per CDR3 protein. Among about 780,000 distinct CDR3 sequences listed, around two thirds were seen once. Sequenced material: blood. These receptors were obtained from a young man in good health. Both conserved end residues are part of each CDR3. Each record gives: V gene, J gene, clone size, D gene, CDR3 protein, CDR3 DNA. D genes are given only for firm matches. Some rows have no size entry. The others give once, few or many, or a class for an expanded clone.

TRBV9	TRBJ1-5	.	.	CASSGDGDQPQHF	TGTGCCAGCAGCGGAGACGGAGATCAGCCCCAGCATTTT
TRBV20-1	TRBJ2-7	few	.	CSAIDRYEQYF	TGCAGTGCTATCGACAGGTACGAGCAGTACTTC
TRBV29-1	TRBJ1-2	few	TRBD1	CSVGRTGGNYGYTF	TGCAGCGTTGGCCGGACAGGGGGTAACTATGGCTACACCTTC
TRBV6-5	TRBJ2-1	few	TRBD1	CASRLGQGNEQFF	TGTGCCAGCAGACTCGGACAGGGCAATGAGCAGTTCTTC
TRBV14	TRBJ2-7	.	.	CASSHGTYEQYF	TGTGCCAGCAGCCACGGAACCTACGAGCAGTACTTC
TRBV29-1	TRBJ1-5	.	.	CSVGGGLSNQPQHF	TGCAGCGTTGGGGGAGGTTTGAGCAATCAGCCCCAGCATTTT
TRBV10-3	TRBJ2-7	.	TRBD1	CAIRDRDHYEQYF	TGTGCCATCAGGGACAGGGATCATTACGAGCAGTACTTC
TRBV6-1	TRBJ2-4	.	.	CAGSPSIKNIQYF	TGTGCCGGCAGCCCCTCTATCAAAAACATTCAGTACTTC
TRBV7-2	TRBJ2-1	.	TRBD2	CASRPSGEAKNEQFF	TGTGCCAGCAGACCTAGCGGGGAGGCCAAAAATGAGCAGTTCTTC
TRBV6-2/TRBV6-3	TRBJ2-3	.	.	CASKSSTDTQYF	TGTGCCAGCAAGTCGAGCACAGATACGCAGTATTTT
TRBV20-1	TRBJ2-7	.	TRBD1	CSFRPGQAYEQYF	TGCAGTTTCCGACCGGGACAGGCCTACGAGCAGTACTTC
TRBV6-1	TRBJ2-5	.	TRBD2	CASVGLLAGEFQETQYF	TGTGCCAGCGTGGGACTCTTAGCGGGCGAATTCCAAGAGACCCAGTACTTC
TRBV28	TRBJ2-4	few	TRBD2	CASRSSGGGKNIQYF	TGTGCCAGCAGATCTAGCGGGGGCGGCAAAAACATTCAGTACTTC
TRBV30	TRBJ2-5	.	.	CAWSGLVQETQYF	TGTGCCTGGAGTGGTTTGGTCCAAGAGACCCAGTACTTC
TRBV7-8	TRBJ2-1	.	.	CASSQRTHEQFF	TGTGCCAGCAGCCAACGAACCCATGAGCAGTTCTTC
TRBV7-2	TRBJ2-3	.	TRBD2	CASSGWTSGYTDTQYF	TGTGCCAGCAGCGGCTGGACTAGCGGGTACACCGATACGCAGTATTTT
TRBV11-1	TRBJ2-3	.	.	CASSLLPKDPTYF	TGTGCCAGCAGCTTGCTCCCAAAGGACCCGACGTATTTT
TRBV27	TRBJ2-5	.	.	CASRLAGATQETQYF	TGTGCCAGCAGGCTGGCGGGGGCCACCCAAGAGACCCAGTACTTC
TRBV5-1	TRBJ1-2	once	.	CASSLRDKTSNYGCTF	TGCGCCAGCAGCTTACGGGACAAGACGAGTAACTATGGCTGCACCTTC
TRBV6-2/TRBV6-3	TRBJ2-1	few	TRBD1	CASSHPGQGGYNEQFF	TGTGCCAGCAGTCACCCCGGACAGGGGGGCTACAATGAGCAGTTCTTC
TRBV7-2	TRBJ2-3	.	.	CASSRGPSRSTDTQYF	TGTGCCAGCAGCCGGGGGCCCTCCCGGAGCACAGATACGCAGTATTTT
TRBV7-2	TRBJ2-5	.	TRBD2	CASSLLAGGPKTQYF	TGTGCCAGCAGCCTCCTGGCGGGGGGGCCGAAGACCCAGTACTTC
TRBV29-1	TRBJ1-2	.	.	CSSGEYYGYTF	TGCAGCTCTGGGGAGTACTATGGCTACACCTTC
TRBV29-1	TRBJ2-7	.	.	CSVRGNRAYEQYF	TGCAGCGTAAGAGGGAACCGAGCCTACGAGCAGTACTTC
TRBV12-3/TRBV12-4	TRBJ1-2	.	TRBD1	CASSLRTGDYGYTF	TGTGCCAGCAGTTTACGGACAGGGGACTATGGCTACACCTTC
TRBV9	TRBJ2-7	.	TRBD1	CASSGKQGALYEQYF	TGTGCCAGCAGCGGAAAACAGGGGGCTCTATACGAGCAGTACTTC
TRBV4-2	TRBJ2-7	.	.	CASSQVRQHPYEQYF	TGTGCCAGCAGCCAAGTTCGACAGCATCCTTACGAGCAGTACTTC
TRBV7-9	TRBJ1-2	.	.	CASSLEEGNGYTF	TGTGCCAGCAGCTTAGAGGAGGGTAATGGCTACACCTTC
TRBV28	TRBJ1-5	once	.	CASKSFRYSNQPQHF	TGTGCCAGCAAATCATTTCGTTATAGCAATCAGCCCCAGCATTTT
TRBV7-3	TRBJ2-3	once	TRBD1	CASSSGTGVSTDTQYF	TGTGCCAGCAGCTCCGGGACAGGGGTTAGCACAGATACGCAGTATTTT
TRBV21-1	TRBJ2-7	once	.	CASSICSQSSYEQYF	TGTGCCAGCAGCATTTGCAGCCAAAGCTCCTACGAGCAGTACTTC
TRBV7-2	TRBJ2-1	few	TRBD2	CASSLKRGSNNEQFF	TGTGCCAGCAGCCTTAAGCGGGGTAGCAACAATGAGCAGTTCTTC
TRBV6-2/TRBV6-3	TRBJ2-4	.	.	CASGLQGLYNIQYF	TGTGCCAGCGGTCTCCAGGGGTTATATAACATTCAGTACTTC
TRBV15	TRBJ2-4	.	.	CATSRDRREQYF	TGTGCCACCAGCAGAGATCGGAGGGAGCAGTACTTC
TRBV4-2	TRBJ1-1	.	TRBD1	CASSRGQGDTEAFF	TGTGCCAGCAGCCGGGGACAGGGGGATACTGAAGCTTTCTTT
TRBV6-5	TRBJ1-4	.	.	CASSSNGGYKEKLFF	TGTGCCAGCAGTTCAAACGGGGGGTATAAGGAAAAACTGTTTTTT
TRBV7-2	TRBJ1-6	few	.	CASSYPYDYSPLHF	TGTGCCAGCAGCTACCCCTATGACTATTCACCCCTCCACTTT
TRBV18	TRBJ1-2	.	.	CASSPIRTNYGYTF	TGTGCCAGCTCACCCATTAGGACAAACTATGGCTACACCTTC
TRBV29-1	TRBJ1-4	.	.	CSVQQGSNEKLFF	TGCAGCGTTCAACAGGGATCTAATGAAAAACTGTTTTTT
TRBV3-1	TRBJ1-1	.	.	CASSSTGRERAFF	TGTGCCAGCAGTTCCACAGGGAGGGAAAGGGCTTTCTTT
TRBV11-2	TRBJ1-2	.	.	CASGRRDYGYTF	TGTGCCAGCGGCCGGAGGGACTATGGCTACACCTTC
TRBV29-1	TRBJ2-7	few	.	CSVAARGRGYEQYF	TGCAGCGTTGCCGCCAGGGGACGAGGGTACGAGCAGTACTTC
TRBV12-3/TRBV12-4	TRBJ2-7	once	.	CASSLIVDSRYEQYF	TGTGCCAGCAGTTTAATCGTGGACAGTCGTTACGAGCAGTACTTC
TRBV14	TRBJ2-1	.	TRBD2	CASSQDRLAGVQFF	TGTGCCAGCAGCCAAGATCGGCTAGCGGGGGTGCAGTTCTTC
TRBV5-1	TRBJ2-1	many	TRBD1	CASSPRVRTGDDEQFF	TGCGCCAGCAGCCCGCGAGTAAGGACAGGGGACGATGAGCAGTTCTTC
TRBV9	TRBJ2-3	.	TRBD2	CASSARSSGGATDTQYF	TGTGCCAGCAGCGCCCGTTCTAGCGGGGGGGCCACAGATACGCAGTATTTT
TRBV12-3/TRBV12-4	TRBJ2-1	.	.	CASSLLVRNGEQFF	TGTGCCAGCAGTTTACTTGTCAGGAATGGTGAGCAGTTCTTC
TRBV5-1	TRBJ2-7	few	.	CASSLVQSSYEQYF	TGCGCCAGCAGCTTGGTCCAGAGCTCCTACGAGCAGTACTTC
TRBV20-1	TRBJ2-7	.	TRBD2	CSARDLLSGVSYEQYF	TGCAGTGCTAGAGACCTGCTTAGCGGGGTATCCTACGAGCAGTACTTC
TRBV2	TRBJ2-4	few	TRBD2	CATETSGGVKNIQYF	TGTGCCACCGAGACTAGCGGGGGTGTCAAAAACATTCAGTACTTC
TRBV27	TRBJ2-7	.	TRBD1	CASSFLGTGSNEQYF	TGTGCCAGCAGTTTTCTGGGGACAGGGTCGAACGAGCAGTACTTC
TRBV12-3/TRBV12-4	TRBJ2-7	.	.	CASSLATTGAQYF	TGTGCCAGCAGTTTAGCAACAACGGGGGCCCAGTACTTC
TRBV4-3	TRBJ2-7	few	.	CASSQGGVTDEQYF	TGCGCCAGCAGCCAAGGAGGGGTCACTGACGAGCAGTACTTC
TRBV18	TRBJ2-7	.	TRBD1	CASSPKGQNLYEQYF	TGTGCCAGCTCACCAAAGGGACAGAACCTCTACGAGCAGTACTTC
TRBV29-1	TRBJ2-3	.	TRBD2	CSVDRASGGGTQYF	TGCAGCGTTGATAGGGCTAGCGGGGGAGGTACGCAGTATTTT
TRBV7-2	TRBJ2-7	.	.	CASSLGSGPYRPSDEQYF	TGTGCCAGCAGCTTAGGATCGGGTCCATATCGCCCTTCGGACGAGCAGTACTTC
TRBV5-1	TRBJ2-3	.	.	CASRRGGVQGDTQYF	TGCGCCAGCAGAAGAGGGGGGGTCCAGGGAGATACGCAGTATTTT